This T cell receptor beta chain is drawn from a study of memory CD4+ T cells and cytomegalovirus serostatus. Whole-study results and caveats: Suggested: most of the CMV-linked TCR signature lies in CD4+ memory cells.

This clone is a singleton in its sample. Its antigen is undetermined. V was clipped by 4 bases and J by 7 bases, with 23 bases between them. This CDR3 has 16 residues. Germline loops: CDR1 SGDLS, CDR2 YYNGEE. Sequencing was performed with immunoSEQ multiplex PCR; in TCRdb, only in-frame clones are kept and a portion is missing. The profile shows about 59,000 clones, 80% to 90% of them singletons. The sort gate was single viable CD3+CD4+CD8-CD45RO+ cells for memory CD4+ T cells. The sequence was collected from an adult in good health and CMV-seronegative. This rearrangement joins TRBV9 to TRBJ1-2, with TRBD1 as a possible D gene (6 bases). Material: memory CD4+ T cells from blood. The CDR3: CASSPPSASGGLGYTF. CDR3 DNA sequence: TGTGCCAGCAGCCCCCCATCGGCATCCGGGGGGCTTGGCTACACCTTC.